A single sample is the source of the 12 T cell receptor beta chains below, sequenced in a study of shared clonotypes between healthy human individuals. Libraries were prepared by immunoSEQ multiplex PCR; TCRdb keeps only in-frame clonotypes and omits some of them. This table has about a million clones, approximately 70% appearing once. The sample consisted of memory CD4+ T cells sorted from blood. Regarding subset: CD45RA-negative fraction. These receptors were collected from a man between 18 and 35 years old in good health.

The chain uses TRBV18 and TRBJ2-2; D unclear. CDR3 length equals 15 residues. The V gene's germline CDR1 is KGHSH and CDR2 LQKENI. V lost 2 bases, J lost 0 bases, and 7 bases lay in between. This CDR3 is CASSPSNANTGELFF. The DNA for the CDR3 is TGTGCCAGCTCACCAAGTAATGCGAACACCGGGGAGCTGTTTTTT.

This chain connects TRBV19 to TRBJ1-1; TRBD1 might be the D (5 bases). The V and J ends lost 5 bases and 1 base respectively, with 17 bases between them. This CDR3 is 16 amino acids long. Per the germline V gene, CDR1 is LNHDA and CDR2 is SQIVND (reference sequence). CDR3 in DNA: TGTGCCAGTAGTCCCCCCCCGGTCGGGGGGAACACTGAAGCTTTCTTT. As protein: CASSPPPVGGNTEAFF.

Note on this clone: An end of the junction differs from the germline gene, which may be a read error. The rearrangement links TRBV5-1 to TRBJ1-4, with a weak D call TRBD1 (6 bases). Germline V gene data show CDR1 as SGHRS and CDR2 as YFSETQ. The CDR3 length is 15 residues. The CDR3 here is CASSLGGGRAEQLFF. For the CDR3, the DNA is TGCGCCAGCAGCTTGGGAGGGGGTCGTGCTGAACAACTGTTTTTT.

The chain couples TRBV9 to TRBJ2-1; no definite D call. The length of the CDR3 is 14 residues. The germline V and J ends were trimmed by 0 bases and 7 bases, with 11 bases remaining between them. Per the germline V gene, CDR1 is SGDLS and CDR2 is YYNGEE. The CDR3 sequence: CASSVGHQGNEQFF. The CDR3 DNA reads TGTGCCAGCAGCGTAGGACACCAAGGGAATGAGCAGTTCTTC.

The CDR3 spells CASSQKISGNTIYF. The CDR3 DNA sequence: TGCGCCAGCAGCCAAAAGATCTCTGGAAACACCATATATTTT. The chain recombines TRBV4-1 with TRBJ1-3; D remains unclear. Germline CDR1 reads MGHRA; CDR2 reads YSYEKL. V lost 2 bases and J 0 bases, leaving 5 bases between the germline ends. This CDR3 region has 14 residues.

The V and J genes are TRBV10-3 and TRBJ2-3; the D gene is possibly TRBD1 (6 bases). Germline V gene data show CDR1 as ENHRY and CDR2 as SYGVKD. The CDR3 extends over 14 amino acids. V was cut by 3 bases and J by 2 bases, with 9 bases left in between. CDR3 protein: CAISEDRNTDTQYF. CDR3 DNA sequence: TGTGCCATCAGTGAAGACAGGAACACAGATACGCAGTATTTT.

The chain has TRBV7-8 and TRBJ2-2; no clear D. V was shortened by 5 bases and J by 1 base, with 17 bases between the two germline ends. CDR1 is SGHVS, CDR2 FQNEAQ, per germline. The CDR3 is 17 residues long. The CDR3 sequence: CASSTGWLGWNTGELFF. Written as DNA, the CDR3 is TGTGCCAGCAGCACCGGGTGGCTAGGATGGAACACCGGGGAGCTGTTTTTT.

This clone was counted once. V gene TRBV18 combines with J gene TRBJ2-5, with 15 bases identical to TRBD2. V shed 3 bases and J 5 bases; nucleotides not matched to a gene: 7. The CDR3 contains 17 residues. Per the germline V gene, CDR1 is KGHSH and CDR2 is LQKENI. CDR3 amino acids: CASSPEGLAGGRETQYF. The CDR3 region has the DNA TGTGCCAGCTCACCGGAGGGACTAGCGGGGGGCCGGGAGACCCAGTACTTC.

J is TRBJ1-5 and V is TRBV28, with a possible D match to TRBD1 (5 bases). V lost 9 bases and J lost 3, with 12 bases in between. Germline V gives CDR1 MDHEN, CDR2 SYDVKM. The CDR3 has 13 amino acids. In DNA, the CDR3 is TGTGCCAGTATGCGACAGAACAATCAGCCCCAGCATTTT. Translating it yields CASMRQNNQPQHF.

As to this clone: Other DNA sequences in the same sample also yield this CDR3. V and J are TRBV5-4 and TRBJ1-4, with TRBD1 as a possible D gene (5 bases). Germline CDR1 is SGHNT and CDR2 is YYREEE (reference sequence). This CDR3 has 15 amino acids. V was pared by 0 bases and J by 2 bases, with 8 bases between. As DNA, the CDR3 is TGTGCCAGCAGCTTGGCCGGGACCACTAATGAAAAACTGTTTTTT. It specifies CASSLAGTTNEKLFF.

The genes are TRBV7-2 and TRBJ2-7; no definite D call. Trimming removed 6 bases from V and 7 bases from J, with 16 bases in between. The germline V gene encodes CDR1 SGHTA and CDR2 FQGNSA. There are 13 residues in the CDR3. Here the CDR3 reads CASSFGVRREQYF. The CDR3 nucleotides are TGTGCCAGCAGTTTTGGGGTCAGGCGGGAGCAGTACTTC.

The DNA of the CDR3 is TGTGCCAGCAGTGAGGGACACAATTCACCCCTCCACTTT. It encodes CASSEGHNSPLHF. The V gene is TRBV6-1, the J gene TRBJ1-6; D may be TRBD1 (6 bases). Deletions cut 3 bases from V and 7 bases from J, with 7 bases between. The CDR3 is made up of 13 amino acids. The germline V gene has CDR1 MNHNS and CDR2 SASEGT.